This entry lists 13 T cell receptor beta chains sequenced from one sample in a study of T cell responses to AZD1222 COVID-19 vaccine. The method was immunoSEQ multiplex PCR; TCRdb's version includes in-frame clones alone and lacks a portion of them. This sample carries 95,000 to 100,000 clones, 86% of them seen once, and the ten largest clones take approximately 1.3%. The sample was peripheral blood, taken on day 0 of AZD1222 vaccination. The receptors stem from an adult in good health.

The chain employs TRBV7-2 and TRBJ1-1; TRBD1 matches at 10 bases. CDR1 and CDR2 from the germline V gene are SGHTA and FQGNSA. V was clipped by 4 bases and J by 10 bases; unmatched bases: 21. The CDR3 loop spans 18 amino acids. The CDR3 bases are TGTGCCAGCAGCTCCGACCGTCGGACAGGGGGTGAGGAGACAGGAGCTTTCTTT. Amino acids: CASSSDRRTGGEETGAFF.

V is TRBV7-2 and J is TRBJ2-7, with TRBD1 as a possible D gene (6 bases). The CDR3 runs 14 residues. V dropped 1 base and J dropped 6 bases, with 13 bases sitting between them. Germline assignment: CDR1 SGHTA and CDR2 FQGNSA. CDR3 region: CASSLGGLQGEQYF. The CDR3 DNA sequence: TGTGCCAGCAGCTTAGGTGGGTTACAGGGCGAGCAGTACTTC. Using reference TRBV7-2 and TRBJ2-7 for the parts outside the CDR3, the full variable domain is GAGVSQSPSNKVTEKGKDVELRCDPISGHTALYWYRQSLGQGLEFLIYFQGNSAPDKSGLPSDRFSAERTGGSVSTLTIQRTQQEDSAVYLCASSLGGLQGEQYFGPGTRLTVT.

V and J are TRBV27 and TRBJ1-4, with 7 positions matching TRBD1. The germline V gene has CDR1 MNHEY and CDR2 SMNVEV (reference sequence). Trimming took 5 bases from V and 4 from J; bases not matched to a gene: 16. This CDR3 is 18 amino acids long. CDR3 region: CASSDNRGGGTDNEKLFF. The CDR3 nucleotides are TGTGCCAGCAGTGATAACCGAGGGGGCGGGACAGATAATGAAAAACTGTTTTTT. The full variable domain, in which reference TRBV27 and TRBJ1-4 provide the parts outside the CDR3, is EAQVTQNPRYLITVTGKKLTVTCSQNMNHEYMSWYRQDPGLGLRQIYYSMNVEVTDKGDVPEGYKVSRKEKRNFPLILESPSPNQTSLYFCASSDNRGGGTDNEKLFFGSGTQLSVL.

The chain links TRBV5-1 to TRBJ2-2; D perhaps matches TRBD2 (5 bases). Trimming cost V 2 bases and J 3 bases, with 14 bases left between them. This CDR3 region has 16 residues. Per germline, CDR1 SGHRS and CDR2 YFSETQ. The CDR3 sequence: CASSFRRQADTGELFF. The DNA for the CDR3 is TGCGCCAGCAGCTTCAGGCGTCAAGCGGACACCGGGGAGCTGTTTTTT. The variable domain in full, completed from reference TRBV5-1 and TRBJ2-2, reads KAGVTQTPRYLIKTRGQQVTLSCSPISGHRSVSWYQQTPGQGLQFLFEYFSETQRNKGNFPGRFSGRQFSNSRSEMNVSTLELGDSALYLCASSFRRQADTGELFFGEGSRLTVL.

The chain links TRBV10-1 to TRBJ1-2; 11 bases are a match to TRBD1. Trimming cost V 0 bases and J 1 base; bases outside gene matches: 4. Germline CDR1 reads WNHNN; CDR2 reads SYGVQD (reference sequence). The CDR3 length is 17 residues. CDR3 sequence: CASSESGGQGGNYGYTF. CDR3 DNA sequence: TGCGCCAGCAGTGAGTCGGGGGGACAGGGGGGTAACTATGGCTACACCTTC.

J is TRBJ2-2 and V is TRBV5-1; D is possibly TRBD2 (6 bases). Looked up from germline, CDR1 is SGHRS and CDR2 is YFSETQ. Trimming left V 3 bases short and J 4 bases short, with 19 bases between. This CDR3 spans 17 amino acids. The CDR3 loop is CASSYRARREVTGELFF. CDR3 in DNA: TGCGCCAGCAGCTACCGGGCCCGCAGGGAGGTCACCGGGGAGCTGTTTTTT.

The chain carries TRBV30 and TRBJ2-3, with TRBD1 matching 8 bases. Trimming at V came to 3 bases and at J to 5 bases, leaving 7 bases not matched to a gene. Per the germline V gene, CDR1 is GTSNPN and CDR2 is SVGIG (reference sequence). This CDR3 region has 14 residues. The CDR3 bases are TGTGCCTGGAGCTTAGGACAGGGTGGAGATACGCAGTATTTT. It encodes CAWSLGQGGDTQYF.

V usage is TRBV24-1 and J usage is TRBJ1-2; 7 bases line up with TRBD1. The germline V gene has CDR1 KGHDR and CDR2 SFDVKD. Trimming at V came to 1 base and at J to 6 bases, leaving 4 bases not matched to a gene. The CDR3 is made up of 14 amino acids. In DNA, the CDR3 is TGTGCCACCAGTGATTTTGACAGGGTCGATGGCTACACCTTC. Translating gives CATSDFDRVDGYTF.

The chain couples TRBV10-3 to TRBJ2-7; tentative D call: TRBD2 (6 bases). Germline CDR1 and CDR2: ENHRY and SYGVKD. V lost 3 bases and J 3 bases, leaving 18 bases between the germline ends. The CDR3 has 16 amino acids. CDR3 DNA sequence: TGTGCCATCAGTGATTCGAAAGCGGGCAGCGTCTACGAGCAGTACTTC. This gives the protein CAISDSKAGSVYEQYF.

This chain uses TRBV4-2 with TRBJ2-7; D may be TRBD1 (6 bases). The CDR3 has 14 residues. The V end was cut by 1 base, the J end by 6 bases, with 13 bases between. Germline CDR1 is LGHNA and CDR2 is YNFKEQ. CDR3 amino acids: CASSQGQGQGEQYF. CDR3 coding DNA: TGTGCCAGCAGCCAAGGGCAGGGGCAGGGCGAGCAGTACTTC.

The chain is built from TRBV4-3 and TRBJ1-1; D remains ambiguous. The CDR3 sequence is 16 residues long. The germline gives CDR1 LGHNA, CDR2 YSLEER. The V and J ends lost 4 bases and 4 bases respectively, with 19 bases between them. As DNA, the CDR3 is TGCGCCAGCAGCCCCACCGTGGTGGGGATGGGCACTGAAGCTTTCTTT. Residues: CASSPTVVGMGTEAFF.

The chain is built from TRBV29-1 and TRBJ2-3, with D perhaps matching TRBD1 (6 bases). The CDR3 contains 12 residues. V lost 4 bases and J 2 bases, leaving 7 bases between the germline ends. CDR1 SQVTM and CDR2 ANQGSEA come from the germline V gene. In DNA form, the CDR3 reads TGCAGCGTTGGGGGGCCCACAGATACGCAGTATTTT. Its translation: CSVGGPTDTQYF.

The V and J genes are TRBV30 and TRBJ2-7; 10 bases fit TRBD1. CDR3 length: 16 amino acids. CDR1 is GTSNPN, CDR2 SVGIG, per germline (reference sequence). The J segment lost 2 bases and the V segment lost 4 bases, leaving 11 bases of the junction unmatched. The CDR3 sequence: CAWNGVGGTGAYEQYF. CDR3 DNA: TGTGCCTGGAATGGGGTCGGTGGGACAGGGGCCTACGAGCAGTACTTC.